This T cell receptor (beta chain) originates from a study of shared clonotypes between healthy human individuals. Study overall: Researchers assigned three CD4 naive, three CD4 memory, two CD8 naive and one CD8 memory plate to each donor.

The protocol was immunoSEQ multiplex PCR, while the TCRdb copy is restricted to in-frame clones and leaves out a portion. The sample lists over 1.5 million clones; 95% to 99% were seen once. There are 14 residues in the CDR3. V is TRBV21-1 and J is TRBJ2-1; the table's D call, TRBD2, has no DNA check behind it. TRBV21-1 is flagged as a pseudogene. Sequenced sample: naive CD4+ T cells sorted from blood. Stated subset: CD45RA+ positively selected. This TCR derives from a man between 25 and 39 years old in good health. The CDR3 bases are TGTGCCAGCAGCAAGGAGGACTCACCTTGGGAGCAGTTCTTC. Residues: CASSKEDSPWEQFF.